This T cell receptor (beta chain) appears in the sequencing data of a study of beta chain features in type 1 diabetes. Overall study findings and caveats: When Type 1 diabetes patients were examined, their TCRB CDR3s proved moderately but significantly shorter in all four CD4+ subsets. The question of HLA type influencing TCRB rearrangement was one that remained unresolved here.

In this sample, this clone turned up a few times. Its target is not known. The V gene end was trimmed by 6 bases and the J gene end by 5 bases; junction bases not matched to a gene: 6. Germline CDR1 SQVTM, CDR2 ANQGSEA. CDR3 length equals 14 residues. The whole isolated RNA underwent reverse transcription, so sequencing captured expressed TCRB transcripts. Some clones are missing from TCRdb's copy, which holds only in-frame ones; the method was immunoSEQ multiplex PCR. The sample lists 150,000 or so clones; roughly 50% were seen once. This chain links TRBV29-1 with TRBJ2-7; TRBD2 aligns across 14 bases. Specimen: Tregs from blood. This sequence was found in a man aged 18 to 30 in good health. CDR3 bases: TGCAGCGTGGGGACTAGCGGGAGCAACCACGAGCAGTACTTC. As protein: CSVGTSGSNHEQYF.